What follows are 30 T cell receptor beta chains derived from one specimen sequenced in a study of CD8+ T cells in alopecia areata (dated by TCRdb to the late 2010s). The sample's time point label is to be understood as: baseline before oral tofacitinib. Library preparation used the immunoSEQ multiplex PCR assay. For TCR sequencing, RNA was extracted from every sample and reverse transcribed into cDNA to serve as template. Imported from immuneACCESS, the table was reduced by TCRdb to in-frame sequences with V and J called. These copies leave out some clones; in studies compared against another copy, an unresolved V gene accounts for under half, and the cause of the remainder is not known. The sample yields some 170,000 clones; around 60% were counted once. The top ten clonotypes cover 14% to 15% of the sample. Sequencing was performed on CD4+ T cells sorted from blood, taken at week 0. The source is a human donor with alopecia areata.

This clone is labeled as medium-sized. This chain joins TRBV7-2 and TRBJ2-6; TRBD2 aligns across 7 bases. Germline V gene lookup returns CDR1 SGHTA and CDR2 FQGNSA. Trimming took 5 bases from V and 0 from J; bases not matched to a gene: 4. CDR3 length: 16 residues. CDR3 sequence: CASSARTSSGANVLTF. CDR3 nucleotides: TGTGCCAGCAGCGCCCGGACTAGCTCTGGGGCCAACGTCCTGACTTTC.

For this clone: An end of the junction differs from the germline gene, which may be a read error. This chain connects TRBV29-1 to TRBJ2-7; D gene unclear. Looked up from germline, CDR1 is SQVTM and CDR2 is ANQGSEA. This CDR3 has 13 amino acids. The CDR3 reads CSVARVVSSEQYF. CDR3 DNA: TGCAGCGTTGCCCGGGTTGTCTCCTCCGAGCAGTACTTC.

This chain uses TRBV14 with TRBJ2-1; D ambiguous. Germline V lookup: CDR1 SGHDN, CDR2 FVKESK. There are 15 residues in the CDR3. The V end was cut by 4 bases, the J end by 4 bases, with 14 bases between. For the CDR3, the DNA is TGTGCCAGCAGCCGCCGGAATGGGGTATACAATGAGCAGTTCTTC. This translates into CASSRRNGVYNEQFF.

This clone was seen only a few times. This chain uses TRBV29-1 with TRBJ2-1; 8 bases are shared with TRBD1. The CDR3 loop spans 12 amino acids. CDR1 is SQVTM and CDR2 is ANQGSEA in the germline V gene. V was pared by 4 bases and J by 9 bases, with 5 bases of the junction left unmatched. CDR3 loop: CSVGGQEVEQFF. The CDR3 bases are TGCAGCGTTGGGGGACAGGAGGTTGAGCAGTTCTTC.

In this sample, this clone turned up once. V is TRBV15 and J is TRBJ2-4, with 8 nucleotides matching TRBD2. The germline CDR1 and CDR2 sequences are LNHNV and YYDKDF (reference sequence). Trimming cost V 5 bases and J 1 base; bases outside gene matches: 7. CDR3 length equals 16 residues. CDR3 sequence reads: CATSGRLALAKNIQYF. In DNA form, the CDR3 reads TGTGCCACCAGCGGTAGACTAGCGTTGGCCAAAAACATTCAGTACTTC.

The V gene is TRBV27, the J gene TRBJ2-7; D unresolved. The CDR3 is made up of 13 amino acids. With 2 bases removed from V and 2 bases from J, the gap between germline ends came to 7 bases. Germline CDR1 is MNHEY and CDR2 is SMNVEV (reference sequence). In DNA, the CDR3 is TGTGCCAGCAGTTTACTTGGTCCCTACGAGCAGTACTTC. Protein: CASSLLGPYEQYF.

V usage is TRBV29-1 and J usage is TRBJ1-5, with D perhaps TRBD1 (5 bases). Trimming cost V 4 bases and J 6 bases, with 10 bases left between them. Germline V gene sequence: CDR1 SQVTM, CDR2 ANQGSEA. The CDR3 has 12 residues. This CDR3 reads CSVGGAGQPQHF. In DNA, the CDR3 is TGCAGCGTTGGAGGGGCCGGTCAGCCCCAGCATTTT.

This chain uses TRBV7-8 with TRBJ2-1, with D hard to call. This CDR3 comprises 13 residues. CDR1 is SGHVS and CDR2 is FQNEAQ in the germline V gene. V gave up 1 base and J gave up 6 bases, with 7 bases separating them. Written as DNA, the CDR3 is TGTGCCAGCAGCTTAGGGCAAATCAATGAGCAGTTCTTC. It encodes CASSLGQINEQFF.

V usage is TRBV5-1 and J usage is TRBJ2-3; D possibly uses TRBD1 or TRBD2 (5 bases each). V lost 4 bases, J lost 1 base, and 10 bases lay in between. This CDR3 is 14 amino acids long. Germline CDR1 SGHRS, CDR2 YFSETQ. The CDR3 spells CASSQGTGTDTQYF. CDR3 DNA sequence: TGCGCCAGCAGCCAAGGGACCGGCACAGATACGCAGTATTTT.

The chain joins TRBV30 to TRBJ1-1; no reliable D call. The CDR3 has 10 residues. Germline CDR1 and CDR2: GTSNPN and SVGIG (reference sequence). Trimming removed 3 bases from V and 8 bases from J, with 7 bases in between. CDR3 in amino acids: CAWSSREAFF. CDR3 bases: TGTGCCTGGAGCTCTAGGGAAGCTTTCTTT.

V and J are TRBV19 and TRBJ1-1; D call uncertain. CDR1 is LNHDA, CDR2 SQIVND, per germline (reference sequence). V dropped 1 base and J dropped 4 bases, with 13 bases sitting between them. CDR3 length: 15 residues. The CDR3 spells CASSIARGGSTEAFF. For the CDR3, the DNA is TGTGCCAGTAGTATAGCCCGGGGAGGATCCACTGAAGCTTTCTTT.

This chain connects TRBV27 to TRBJ1-2, with D possibly TRBD1 on 5 matching bases. The CDR3 consists of 13 residues. V lost 5 bases and J 8 bases, leaving 15 bases between the germline ends. In germline, CDR1 is MNHEY, CDR2 SMNVEV (reference sequence). The CDR3 nucleotides are TGTGCCAGCAGTGCCAGCGACAGACGAGGCTACACCTTC. It encodes CASSASDRRGYTF.

The chain combines TRBV30 with TRBJ1-6, with D tentatively TRBD1 (5 bases). The V end lost 4 bases, the J end lost 7 bases, and 11 bases lay between the germline ends. This CDR3 has 13 residues. The germline CDR1 and CDR2 sequences are GTSNPN and SVGIG (reference sequence). The CDR3 is CAWTGQSNSPLHF. CDR3 DNA: TGTGCCTGGACAGGGCAGTCAAATTCACCCCTCCACTTT.

CDR3 residues: CAWSVGPGGGYTF. In DNA form, the CDR3 reads TGTGCCTGGAGTGTGGGTCCAGGGGGTGGCTACACCTTC. The gene calls are TRBV30 and TRBJ1-2; the match to TRBD1 covers 7 bases. CDR1 is GTSNPN, CDR2 SVGIG, per germline (reference sequence). The CDR3 sequence is 13 residues long. V was clipped by 0 bases and J by 7 bases; unmatched bases: 5.

In this sample, this clone turned up a few times. J is TRBJ2-1 and V is TRBV29-1; D gene unclear. Germline V CDR1 and CDR2: SQVTM, ANQGSEA. Trimming took off 5 bases at V and 9 bases at J, with 11 bases between the two ends. The CDR3 contains 11 residues. CDR3 protein: CSVRVWSEQFF. The CDR3 bases are TGCAGCGTTAGGGTCTGGAGTGAGCAGTTCTTC.

The chain links TRBV11-2 to TRBJ2-7; 8 nucleotides match TRBD2. The CDR3 runs to 16 residues. CDR1 SGHAT and CDR2 FQNNGV come from the germline V gene. The V gene end was trimmed by 1 base and the J gene end by 1 base; junction bases not matched to a gene: 6. CDR3 bases: TGTGCCAGCAGCTTAGTGCTAGGCGGGGGGTCCTACGAGCAGTACTTC. Amino acids: CASSLVLGGGSYEQYF.

This rearrangement joins TRBV4-1 to TRBJ2-3; tentatively, D is TRBD1 (6 bases). Looked up from germline, CDR1 is MGHRA and CDR2 is YSYEKL. V gave up 3 bases and J gave up 5 bases, with 30 bases separating them. This CDR3 spans 20 amino acids. The CDR3 protein is CASSQPPADTGTSGRDTQYF. Written as DNA, the CDR3 is TGCGCCAGCAGCCAGCCACCCGCGGACACAGGGACGTCAGGGAGAGATACGCAGTATTTT.

The chain couples TRBV7-8 to TRBJ2-7; tentatively, D is TRBD1 or TRBD2 (5 bases each). This CDR3 has 15 amino acids. Trimming removed 4 bases at V and 3 bases at J, with 16 bases between. Germline V CDR1 and CDR2: SGHVS, FQNEAQ. The CDR3, as DNA: TGTGCCAGCAGCTACGCTCGGGACCGTGGCTACGAGCAGTACTTC. Translation: CASSYARDRGYEQYF.

The chain recombines TRBV29-1 with TRBJ2-1; D is uncertain. The CDR3 covers 11 residues. Germline CDR1 SQVTM, CDR2 ANQGSEA. Trimming removed 8 bases from V and 12 bases from J, with 17 bases in between. The CDR3: CSFGTDGWQFF. CDR3 bases: TGCAGCTTTGGAACGGATGGGTGGCAGTTCTTC.

The chain carries TRBV7-2 and TRBJ2-3; 8 nucleotides match TRBD1. The CDR3 length is 14 residues. V lost 7 bases to trimming and J lost 1 base; unmatched junction nucleotides: 4. Germline V gene data show CDR1 as SGHTA and CDR2 as FQGNSA. For the CDR3, the DNA is TGTGCCAGCACCAAGACAGGGGGCACAGATACGCAGTATTTT. This sequence encodes CASTKTGGTDTQYF.

The chain combines TRBV6-5 with TRBJ1-2; D is unresolved. CDR1 is MNHEY and CDR2 is SVGAGI in the germline V gene. Trimming took 7 bases from V and 7 from J, leaving 22 bases between them. The CDR3 is 15 amino acids. The CDR3 sequence: CASTDSLAGLGGYTF. DNA of the CDR3: TGTGCCAGCACCGATTCCCTAGCGGGCCTAGGTGGCTACACCTTC.

The chain has TRBV4-2 and TRBJ2-5; D is perhaps TRBD1 (7 bases). Trimming left V 0 bases short and J 7 bases short, with 12 bases between. Germline values: CDR1 LGHNA, CDR2 YNFKEQ. CDR3 length: 14 residues. The CDR3 protein is CASSQETGTGTQYF. The CDR3, as DNA: TGTGCCAGCAGCCAAGAGACAGGGACTGGGACCCAGTACTTC.

This clone was seen ten or more times. The chain uses TRBV7-9 and TRBJ2-2, with 10 bases identical to TRBD2. Germline lookup yields CDR1 SEHNR and CDR2 FQNEAQ (reference sequence). The CDR3 spans 14 residues. J gave up 9 bases and V 5 bases, and 6 bases lay outside the gene matches. The CDR3 nucleotides read TGTGCCAGCAGCGCTGGGACTAGCGCCTGGGAGCTGTTTTTT. Its translation is CASSAGTSAWELFF.

The chain carries TRBV2 and TRBJ2-6; the match to TRBD1 covers 9 bases. Germline lookup yields CDR1 SNHLY and CDR2 FYNNEI. CDR3 length: 20 amino acids. After removal of 6 bases from V and 0 bases from J, the junction contained 15 bases not matched to a gene. The DNA for the CDR3 is TGTGCCAGCAGCTCAATCCGACCCGGGACAGGGACCTCTGGGGCCAACGTCCTGACTTTC. Encoded protein: CASSSIRPGTGTSGANVLTF.

The chain links TRBV15 to TRBJ2-5; possibly TRBD1 for D (5 bases). The germline V and J ends were trimmed by 1 base and 5 bases, with 8 bases remaining between them. The germline gives CDR1 LNHNV, CDR2 YYDKDF (reference sequence). The CDR3 runs 13 residues. For the CDR3, the DNA is TGTGCCACCAGCAGAGCAGGGATTGAGACCCAGTACTTC. Translating gives CATSRAGIETQYF.

This clone was detected only a few times. V is TRBV30 and J is TRBJ2-3; D unclear. Trimming stripped 0 bases from V and 6 bases from J, with 13 bases between. The CDR3 is 14 residues long. Germline lookup yields CDR1 GTSNPN and CDR2 SVGIG (reference sequence). This CDR3 is CAWSVLVAADTQYF. CDR3 bases: TGTGCCTGGAGTGTACTCGTCGCGGCCGATACGCAGTATTTT.

The V and J genes are TRBV18 and TRBJ2-4; no firm D call. Germline assignment: CDR1 KGHSH and CDR2 LQKENI. Trimming took 2 bases from V and 7 from J, leaving 9 bases between them. This CDR3 is 13 amino acids long. In DNA form, the CDR3 reads TGTGCCAGCTCACCAAACAAGGATAACATTCAGTACTTC. Translated, it gives CASSPNKDNIQYF.

This clone has more than one count but fewer than ten. The V call is TRBV27, the J call TRBJ2-5; D may be TRBD1 or TRBD2 (5 bases each). CDR3 length equals 14 residues. V was pared by 6 bases and J by 5 bases, with 16 bases between. In germline, CDR1 is MNHEY, CDR2 SMNVEV (reference sequence). The CDR3 DNA follows: TGTGCCAGCAGGCCCCGATTGAGGGGCGAGACCCAGTACTTC. Translation gives CASRPRLRGETQYF.

V usage is TRBV6-5 and J usage is TRBJ1-5; 7 positions agree with TRBD1. Germline CDR1 and CDR2: MNHEY and SVGAGI. The junction had 5 bases not matched to a gene; V was cut back by 6 bases and J by 3 bases. There are 14 residues in the CDR3. The CDR3 sequence: CASRMTGFNQPQHF. For the CDR3, the DNA is TGTGCCAGCAGGATGACAGGGTTCAATCAGCCCCAGCATTTT.

The chain uses TRBV30 and TRBJ1-6; D ambiguous. Germline values: CDR1 GTSNPN, CDR2 SVGIG (reference sequence). The CDR3 is made up of 12 amino acids. The V end was cut by 1 base, the J end by 6 bases, with 4 bases between. CDR3 region: CAWSGRNSPLHF. The DNA of the CDR3 is TGTGCCTGGAGTGGTCGTAATTCACCCCTCCACTTT.